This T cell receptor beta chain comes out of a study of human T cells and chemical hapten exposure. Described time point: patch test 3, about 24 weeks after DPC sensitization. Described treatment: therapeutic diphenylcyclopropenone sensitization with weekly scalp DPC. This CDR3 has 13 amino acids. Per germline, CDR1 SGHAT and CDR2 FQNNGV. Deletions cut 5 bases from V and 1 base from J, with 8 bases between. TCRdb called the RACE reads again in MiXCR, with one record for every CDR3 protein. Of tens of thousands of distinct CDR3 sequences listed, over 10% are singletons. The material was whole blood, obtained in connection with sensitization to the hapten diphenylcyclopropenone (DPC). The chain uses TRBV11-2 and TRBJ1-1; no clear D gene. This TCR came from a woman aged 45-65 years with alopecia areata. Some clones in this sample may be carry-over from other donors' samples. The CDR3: CASSQFSNTEAFF. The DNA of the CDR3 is TGTGCCAGCAGCCAGTTCTCGAACACTGAAGCTTTCTTT.